Given below is one T cell receptor (beta chain) in context. Its antigen is currently unknown. These data come from a study of Graves' ophthalmopathy and Graves' hyperthyroidism. Findings and caveats of the study: A model built from 13 signatures distinguished ophthalmopathy from stable hyperthyroidism with approximately 90% sensitivity and approximately 80% specificity.

Trimming cost V 3 bases and J 5 bases; bases outside gene matches: 15. Looked up from germline, CDR1 is SGHTA and CDR2 is FQGNSA. The CDR3 consists of 17 residues. Among the hyperthyroidism patients, all were newly diagnosed, aged 18 to 65, with under 2 months' duration. Other autoimmune diseases, uncontrolled infections, pregnancy or lactation excluded patients from enrollment. Transcripts of RNA were the source for amplifying TCR beta CDR3 regions. Second-round multiplex PCR came after a first-round RT-PCR that employed HTBI primers. TCRdb called the multiplex PCR reads again in MiXCR, with one record for every CDR3 protein. In the table there are about 590,000 distinct CDR3 sequences, under 40% of which are singletons.

This clonotype was obtained from an adult man with Graves' hyperthyroidism. The sample was peripheral blood or thyroid tissue (not recorded which). The chain combines TRBV7-2 with TRBJ2-7; 8 nucleotides agree with TRBD2. CDR3 bases: TGTGCCAGCAGCTTTATGGTACTAGCGGTGAGTTCCCACGAGCAGTACTTC. Translated: CASSFMVLAVSSHEQYF.